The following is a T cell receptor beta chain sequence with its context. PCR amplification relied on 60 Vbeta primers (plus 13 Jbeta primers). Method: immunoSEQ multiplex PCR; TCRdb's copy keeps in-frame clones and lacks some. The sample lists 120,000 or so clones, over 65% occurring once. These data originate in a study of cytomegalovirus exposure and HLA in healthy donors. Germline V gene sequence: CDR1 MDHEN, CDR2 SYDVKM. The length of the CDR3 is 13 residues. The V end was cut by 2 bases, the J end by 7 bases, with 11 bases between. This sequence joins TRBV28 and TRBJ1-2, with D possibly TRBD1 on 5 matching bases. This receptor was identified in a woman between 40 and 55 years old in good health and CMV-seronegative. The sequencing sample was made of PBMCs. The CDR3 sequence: CASSLGGTAGYTF. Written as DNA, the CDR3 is TGTGCCAGCAGTTTAGGCGGGACGGCTGGCTACACCTTC.